This T cell receptor (beta chain) was identified during a study of OX40 agonist ivuxolimab in advanced cancers. Across the study: Ivuxolimab, an antibody that agonizes OX40 (CD134), was administered to the patients. Study-level results: Expanded clones tended on average to be more numerous among CD8+ T cells than CD4+. Among the nonresponders, some also had low normalized T-cell clonal expansion. Circulating CD4+ and CD8+ T cells showed clonal expansion by week 6 at 0.1 to 3.0 mg/kg.

Turning to this clone: As yet, its antigen is unknown.

TCRdb keeps only in-frame clones here, not all; method: immunoSEQ multiplex PCR. This sample carries 80,000 to 100,000 clones, 70% to 90% of them seen once, and the ten largest clones take 5.5%. CDR1 and CDR2 (germline): MGHDK, SYGVNS. V was cut by 6 bases and J by 1 base, with 15 bases left in between. The CDR3 extends over 15 amino acids. Sequences were derived from CD4+ or CD8+ T cells sorted from blood, sampled in a trial of the OX40 agonist ivuxolimab. The origin of this receptor is an adult with an advanced solid tumor such as melanoma, head and neck, liver or kidney cancer. V usage is TRBV25-1 and J usage is TRBJ1-1; the D gene is possibly TRBD1 (6 bases). This CDR3 is CASRPLGGSNTEAFF. The CDR3 DNA reads TGTGCCAGCAGGCCTTTAGGGGGGTCGAACACTGAAGCTTTCTTT.